This T cell receptor beta chain is drawn from a study of CD8+ T cells in alopecia areata. Study overall: A regimen of oral tofacitinib, 5 to 10 mg twice daily, was given to treated patients. Study observations and caveats: Normal skin's resident alphabeta T cells are also sequenced in scalp samples.

It was from alopecia areata patients that lesional scalp punch biopsies and peripheral blood were collected. J gave up 6 bases and V 4 bases, and 3 bases lay outside the gene matches. This CDR3 is built from 13 residues. In germline, CDR1 is GTSNPN, CDR2 SVGIG (reference sequence). About this clone: The antigen is unknown.

Extracted RNA was reverse transcribed, and the resulting cDNA served as sequencing template. Repertoires were generated with immunoSEQ multiplex PCR, while TCRdb's copy carries only in-frame clones and drops some. The data hold about 130,000 clones, with about 47% observed a single time. J is TRBJ1-1 and V is TRBV30; 12 bases align to TRBD1. The clonotype was recovered from a human donor with alopecia areata. This specimen consisted of CD8+ T cells sorted from blood, obtained at week 0. CDR3 sequence: CAWNGDRGPEAFF. CDR3 nucleotide sequence: TGTGCCTGGAATGGGGACAGGGGGCCTGAAGCTTTCTTT.